These 2 T cell receptor beta chains were all obtained from the same sample, sequenced in a study of T cells in Graves' hyperthyroidism and ophthalmopathy. RNA transcripts yielded amplified TCR beta CDR3 regions. Researchers ran a first-round RT-PCR on the TCR CDR3 using the HTBI primer set. From the multiplex PCR reads, TCRdb called clonotypes with MiXCR, one entry per CDR3 protein. The sample carries hundreds of thousands of distinct CDR3 sequences, 15% to 18% recorded once. Sequencing was done on a sample of blood. Receptor source: a woman between 18 and 29 years old with Graves' hyperthyroidism.

The sample holds many counts of this clonotype. Here the CDR3 reads CASSGRTDLYEQYF. CDR3 bases: TGTGCCAGCAGTGGGAGGACAGACCTATACGAGCAGTACTTC. The chain carries TRBV2 and TRBJ2-7; tentatively, D is TRBD1 (6 bases). This CDR3 is 14 amino acids long. Germline loops: CDR1 SNHLY, CDR2 FYNNEI. V was cut by 4 bases and J by 4 bases, with 14 bases left in between.

The rearrangement links TRBV9 to TRBJ1-1; the D is unclear. CDR3 length equals 16 residues. CDR1 and CDR2 from the germline V gene are SGDLS and YYNGEE. Trimming pared 0 bases from V and 1 base from J, leaving 13 bases between. The CDR3 protein is CASSVDGALGNTEAFF. The CDR3 DNA sequence: TGTGCCAGCAGCGTAGATGGTGCCTTGGGGAACACTGAAGCTTTCTTT.